The 5 T cell receptor beta chains presented below share a single source sample, sequenced in a study of long-term antiretroviral therapy in people with HIV. Sequencing relied on immunoSEQ assay v3.0, run at survey level. Libraries were prepared by immunoSEQ multiplex PCR; TCRdb keeps only in-frame clonotypes and omits some of them. Altogether 9,000 to 10,000 clones are present, roughly 77% being singletons, with the ten largest covering under 20%. This specimen was unsorted PBMCs, taken 0.7 years after starting antiretroviral therapy. The receptors shown here come from a man aged 35 to 55 with HIV.

This clone has more than one count but fewer than ten. V is TRBV27 and J is TRBJ1-2, with unresolved D. V was clipped by 6 bases and J by 8 bases, with 19 bases between them. The CDR3 consists of 14 residues. Germline V gives CDR1 MNHEY, CDR2 SMNVEV (reference sequence). The CDR3 loop reads CASSLRPGRDGYTF. CDR3 nucleotide sequence: TGTGCCAGCAGCCTGAGGCCGGGTAGAGACGGCTACACCTTC.

The table lists this clone with a count of one. The chain combines TRBV5-4 with TRBJ2-1, with TRBD1 identical over 10 bases. Per germline, CDR1 SGHNT and CDR2 YYREEE (reference sequence). The CDR3 loop spans 16 amino acids. Unmatched junction bases numbered 4, after V lost 4 bases and J lost 0 bases. The CDR3 loop reads CASSRGQGSSYNEQFF. The CDR3 nucleotides are TGTGCCAGCAGCAGGGGACAGGGGAGCTCCTACAATGAGCAGTTCTTC.

The CDR3 coding sequence is TGTGCCAGCAGTTACGCTCGGCCTAGCTACACAGATACGCAGTATTTT. Amino acids: CASSYARPSYTDTQYF. The V gene is TRBV6-6, the J gene TRBJ2-3, with a tentative D call TRBD2 (5 bases). Trimming removed 2 bases from V and 2 bases from J, with 14 bases in between. CDR1 MNHNY and CDR2 SVGAGI come from the germline V gene (reference sequence). CDR3 length: 16 amino acids.

This clone has just one count. The chain couples TRBV7-2 to TRBJ2-3, with D tentatively TRBD1 (6 bases). The CDR3 is 16 residues long. Per germline, CDR1 SGHTA and CDR2 FQGNSA. V lost 5 bases and J lost 1, with 16 bases in between. Here the CDR3 DNA reads TGTGCCAGCAGCCTCCAACAGGGATTACGCACAGATACGCAGTATTTT. Translation gives CASSLQQGLRTDTQYF.

The rearrangement joins TRBV4-2 to TRBJ1-4; the D is unclear. The V and J ends lost 1 base and 8 bases respectively, with 11 bases between them. The germline CDR1 and CDR2 sequences are LGHNA and YNFKEQ. The CDR3 length is 14 residues. Here the CDR3 reads CASSQGVLGEKLFF. The CDR3 DNA follows: TGTGCCAGCAGCCAAGGGGTTTTAGGAGAAAAACTGTTTTTT.